Given below is one T cell receptor beta chain in context. The entry originates in a study of naive and memory T cell subsets. CDR3 length: 14 residues. Germline V lookup: CDR1 SGHDN, CDR2 FVKESK. Between the trimmed V and J ends, which lost 3 bases and 2 bases, there was a span of 11 bases. TCR cDNA received a 3' ligated oligonucleotide that carried a UMI. Unsorted total RNA, roughly 1 to 1000 ng, was DNase treated before reverse transcription. The SP2 primer and nested alpha and beta constant region primers amplified ligated cDNA in four rounds. TCRdb reprocessed the 5' RACE reads with MiXCR, giving one entry per CDR3 protein. Of about 57,000 distinct CDR3 sequences listed, roughly 7.5% are singletons.

V and J are TRBV14 and TRBJ2-7; perhaps TRBD2 as D (5 bases). The TCR was taken from a female donor in good health. The chain's CDR3 is CASSHKRGPYEQYF. The CDR3 nucleotides read TGTGCCAGCAGCCACAAGCGCGGGCCCTACGAGCAGTACTTC.